Below, 18 T cell receptor beta chains from the same sample are listed, as sequenced in a study of T cell repertoires in cytomegalovirus infection. Which antigens these TCRs recognize remains unknown. TCRdb redid the calling of the reads with MiXCR, one entry per CDR3 protein. The sample contains some 110,000 distinct CDR3 sequences, about 32% of which appear only once. Specimen: CD8+ T cells from cultured PBMCs, collected from culture after CMV antigen stimulation. These TCRs come from a human donor in good health (CMV status not recorded). Some clones in this sample may be carry-over from other donors' samples.

This clonotype occurred many times. The gene calls are TRBV6-2 or TRBV6-3 and TRBJ1-1; D remains unclear. Germline V gene data show CDR1 as MNHEY and CDR2 as SVGEGT. The CDR3 loop spans 16 amino acids. V was shortened by 0 bases and J by 0 bases, with 11 bases between the two germline ends. CDR3 sequence (DNA): TGTGCCAGCAGTTACTCGAGTTCCGATATGAACACTGAAGCTTTCTTT. It encodes CASSYSSSDMNTEAFF.

This clonotype occurred once. The V and J genes are TRBV28 and TRBJ2-5, with D unresolved. The V and J ends lost 3 bases and 0 bases respectively, with 17 bases between them. The CDR3 runs to 17 residues. The germline V gene encodes CDR1 MDHEN and CDR2 SYDVKM. As DNA, the CDR3 is TGTGCCAGCAGTTTTCCCCGAATTAACACGGACCAAGAGACCCAGTACTTC. Protein product: CASSFPRINTDQETQYF.

The count of this clonotype is one. The CDR3 sequence is CASESQGKLFF. The CDR3 nucleotides read TGTGCCAGTGAATCCCAAGGAAAACTGTTTTTT. The genes are TRBV19 and TRBJ1-4; D uncertain. This CDR3 has 11 residues. Trimming stripped 8 bases from V and 10 bases from J, with 11 bases between. Germline CDR1 reads LNHDA; CDR2 reads SQIVND (reference sequence).

This clonotype was recorded a few times. The J gene is TRBJ2-1, the V gene TRBV6-6; D might be TRBD1 (6 bases). V lost 6 bases and J 4 bases, leaving 25 bases between the germline ends. This CDR3 contains 18 residues. Per germline, CDR1 MNHNY and CDR2 SVGAGI (reference sequence). The CDR3 reads CASSHSSYRADLYNEQFF. CDR3 sequence (DNA): TGTGCCAGCAGCCATTCGTCCTACAGGGCTGATTTATACAATGAGCAGTTCTTC.

V and J are TRBV27 and TRBJ1-6, with 7 bases lining up with TRBD1. V shed 6 bases and J 9 bases; nucleotides not matched to a gene: 8. There are 14 residues in the CDR3. In germline, CDR1 is MNHEY, CDR2 SMNVEV (reference sequence). The CDR3 loop reads CASSPGGVFSPLHF. CDR3 nucleotide sequence: TGTGCCAGCAGCCCAGGGGGTGTATTTTCACCCCTCCACTTT.

The chain has TRBV29-1 and TRBJ1-4, with TRBD1 matching over 8 bases. The CDR3 has 13 amino acids. The germline V gene encodes CDR1 SQVTM and CDR2 ANQGSEA. V lost 7 bases and J lost 7; bases outside the gene matches: 8. The CDR3 DNA follows: TGCAGCGCTGCTGGACAGGGCGGTGAAAAACTGTTTTTT. Its translation is CSAAGQGGEKLFF.

This clonotype was counted between two and nine times. The chain links TRBV7-2 to TRBJ2-7, with D possibly being TRBD1 (6 bases). This CDR3 spans 17 amino acids. The V end was cut by 5 bases, the J end by 2 bases, with 22 bases between. Germline lookup yields CDR1 SGHTA and CDR2 FQGNSA. CDR3 DNA sequence: TGTGCCAGCAGCCAGAAATTACAGGGTGCGGAGGCCTACGAGCAGTACTTC. Protein sequence: CASSQKLQGAEAYEQYF.

The V gene is TRBV7-2, the J gene TRBJ1-1, with 7 bases that match TRBD1. Germline V gene data show CDR1 as SGHTA and CDR2 as FQGNSA. V lost 1 base, J lost 1 base, and 9 bases stayed unmatched. The CDR3 has 17 residues. The CDR3 protein is CASSLDDRALKNTEAFF. CDR3 nucleotides: TGTGCCAGCAGCTTAGATGACAGGGCCTTGAAGAACACTGAAGCTTTCTTT.

In its sample, this clonotype was seen a few times. The chain has TRBV10-3 and TRBJ1-2; 7 nucleotides agree with TRBD1. J gave up 11 bases and V 3 bases, and 15 bases lay outside the gene matches. This CDR3 region has 15 residues. Germline-derived CDR1 and CDR2 are ENHRY and SYGVKD. The CDR3 loop is CAISERGQVHWGYTF. DNA for the CDR3: TGTGCCATCAGTGAAAGAGGACAGGTTCATTGGGGGTACACCTTC.

The rearrangement uses TRBV5-8 and TRBJ2-5; the D is unclear. CDR3 length equals 14 residues. CDR1 and CDR2 (germline): SGHTS, YDEGEE. V gave up 4 bases and J gave up 2 bases, with 12 bases separating them. CDR3 in amino acids: CASSPSGRQETQYF. The CDR3 DNA follows: TGTGCCAGCAGCCCCTCCGGCCGACAAGAGACCCAGTACTTC. The full variable domain, in which reference TRBV5-8 and TRBJ2-5 provide the parts outside the CDR3, is EAGVTQSPTHLIKTRGQQATLRCSPISGHTSVYWYQQALGLGLQFLLWYDEGEERNRGNFPPRFSGRQFPNYSSELNVNALELEDSALYLCASSPSGRQETQYFGPGTRLLVL.

This clonotype has at least ten counts. CDR3 residues: CASSWTGPPGANVLTF. The CDR3 DNA follows: TGTGCCAGCAGTTGGACAGGGCCGCCTGGGGCCAACGTCCTGACTTTC. The chain combines TRBV7-2 with TRBJ2-6; 8 positions match TRBD1. The CDR3 extends over 16 amino acids. After removal of 6 bases from V and 2 bases from J, the junction contained 6 bases not matched to a gene. Germline V lookup: CDR1 SGHTA, CDR2 FQGNSA.

The chain links TRBV6-8 to TRBJ1-1, with D tentatively TRBD1 (5 bases). Trimming took off 0 bases at V and 0 bases at J, with 17 bases between the two ends. This CDR3 is 18 amino acids long. The V gene's germline CDR1 is MNHGY and CDR2 SAAAGT. CDR3 sequence: CASSYSKKPRGLNTEAFF. CDR3 sequence (DNA): TGTGCCAGCAGTTACTCGAAGAAACCGCGGGGCCTGAACACTGAAGCTTTCTTT.

The sample holds a few counts of this clonotype. The V gene is TRBV6-5, the J gene TRBJ2-7, with a possible D match to TRBD1 (6 bases). Trimming stripped 3 bases from V and 2 bases from J, with 11 bases between. This CDR3 has 14 amino acids. Germline V gives CDR1 MNHEY, CDR2 SVGAGI. In nucleotides, the CDR3 is TGTGCCAGCAGTTATTCGCGACAGGCCTACGAGCAGTACTTC. Its protein is CASSYSRQAYEQYF.

This clonotype has a count of ten or more. The V call is TRBV7-2, the J call TRBJ1-1; perhaps TRBD1 as D (5 bases). V was clipped by 2 bases and J by 5 bases, with 12 bases between them. This CDR3 comprises 14 residues. Germline values: CDR1 SGHTA, CDR2 FQGNSA. The CDR3 spells CASSLWGKATEAFF. CDR3 coding DNA: TGTGCCAGCAGCTTATGGGGGAAGGCGACTGAAGCTTTCTTT.

The table lists this clonotype with many counts. The chain joins TRBV7-8 to TRBJ1-5; D is possibly TRBD1 (6 bases). Trimming removed 3 bases at V and 4 bases at J, with 13 bases between. CDR3 length equals 15 residues. Germline V gene data show CDR1 as SGHVS and CDR2 as FQNEAQ. The CDR3 loop reads CASSFRGAPNQPQHF. For the CDR3, the DNA is TGTGCCAGCAGCTTCAGGGGAGCTCCGAATCAGCCCCAGCATTTT.

This clonotype appeared many times. In DNA, the CDR3 is TGTGCCAGCAGCTTACTTTCGGTAGGCAATGAGCAGTTCTTC. Residues: CASSLLSVGNEQFF. J is TRBJ2-1 and V is TRBV7-3, with D unresolved. Looked up from germline, CDR1 is SGHTA and CDR2 is FQGTGA. The CDR3 spans 14 residues. Trimming took off 2 bases at V and 6 bases at J, with 11 bases between the two ends. Full variable domain (outside the CDR3, taken from reference TRBV7-3 and TRBJ2-1): GAGVSQTPSNKVTEKGKYVELRCDPISGHTALYWYRQSLGQGPEFLIYFQGTGAADDSGLPNDRFFAVRPEGSVSTLKIQRTERGDSAVYLCASSLLSVGNEQFFGPGTRLTVL.

V gene TRBV5-5 combines with J gene TRBJ2-7, with TRBD2 matching over 13 bases. The CDR3 covers 17 residues. With V trimmed by 0 bases and J by 6 bases, 9 bases remained unmatched. Germline CDR1 and CDR2: SGHKS and YYEKEE (reference sequence). CDR3 residues: CASSLGLAGGPGREQYF. CDR3 nucleotides: TGTGCCAGCAGCTTGGGACTAGCGGGGGGCCCCGGACGCGAGCAGTACTTC.

In its sample, this clonotype was seen many times. This chain uses TRBV7-2 with TRBJ2-7; unclear D gene. Trimming left V 2 bases short and J 9 bases short, with 11 bases between. The V gene's germline CDR1 is SGHTA and CDR2 FQGNSA. The CDR3 is 12 amino acids. CDR3 protein: CASSLSSHGQYF. The CDR3 DNA is TGTGCCAGCAGCTTAAGCTCGCATGGGCAGTACTTC.